This TCR beta chain was sequenced during a study of shared clonotypes between healthy human individuals. Caucasian adults living in Nashville, Tennessee, provided all samples. Genomic DNA for unsorted samples, which was extracted with the QIAamp DNA Blood Mini kit, came from 99 million or so PBMCs. Assay runs were performed at deep level. Original handling: Filtering differed because ImmunoSEQ produced junction-only sequences that carried no quality scores. Sequenced by immunoSEQ multiplex PCR; TCRdb stores in-frame clones only, minus some. The V and J calls and clone size are taken from that table; D and trimming were inferred from the DNA. The sample records around 500,000 clones, 79% being singletons. Trimming took 0 bases from V and 4 from J; bases not matched to a gene: 8. The germline V gene has CDR1 SGDLS and CDR2 YYNGEE. This CDR3 contains 17 residues.

This sequence joins TRBV9 and TRBJ2-5; the match to TRBD2 covers 11 bases. Material: PBMCs. The receptor's source is a woman aged 40 to 50 in good health. Some clones in this sample may be carry-over from other donors' samples. CDR3 coding DNA: TGTGCCAGCAGCGTAGCCCCACTAGCGGGAGTAGCAGAGACCCAGTACTTC. This translates into CASSVAPLAGVAETQYF.